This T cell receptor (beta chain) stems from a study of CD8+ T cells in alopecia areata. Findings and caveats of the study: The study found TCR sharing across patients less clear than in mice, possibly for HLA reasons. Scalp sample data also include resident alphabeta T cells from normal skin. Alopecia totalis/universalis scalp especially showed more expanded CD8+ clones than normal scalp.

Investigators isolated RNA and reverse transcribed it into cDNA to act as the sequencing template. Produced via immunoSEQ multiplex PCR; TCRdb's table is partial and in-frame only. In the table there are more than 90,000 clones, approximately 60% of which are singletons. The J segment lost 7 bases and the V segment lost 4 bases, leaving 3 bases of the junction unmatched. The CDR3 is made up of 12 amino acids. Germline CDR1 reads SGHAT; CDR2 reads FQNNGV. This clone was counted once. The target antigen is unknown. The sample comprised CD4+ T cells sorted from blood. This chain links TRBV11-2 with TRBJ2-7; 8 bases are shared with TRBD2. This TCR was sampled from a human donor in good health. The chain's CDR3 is CASSSVAGEQYF. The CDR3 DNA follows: TGTGCCAGCAGCTCCGTAGCGGGGGAGCAGTACTTC.